This is a list of T cell receptor beta chains from one sample in a study of persistence of HIV-infected CD4 T cells. TCRdb's table, derived via immunoSEQ multiplex PCR, lists solely in-frame clones and lacks some. This table has some 30,000 clones, 70% appearing once. Their antigens remain unidentified. The input for sequencing was CD4+ T cells sorted from PBMCs after roughly 18-hour stimulation, taken from a patient who received antiretroviral therapy. Source of these receptors: an adult man with HIV who was CMV-seropositive. Both conserved end residues are part of each CDR3. D genes are given only for firm matches. The size of a clone is reported for some rows only, either as once, few or many, or as a class for expanded clones.

j_call	clone_size	d_call	v_call	cdr3_nt	cdr3_aa
TRBJ1-2	NA	TRBD1	TRBV25-1	TGTGCCAGCAGTGAAGGGACAGGGGTATTGCATGGCTACACCTTC	CASSEGTGVLHGYTF
TRBJ1-1	NA	NA	TRBV7-3	TGTGCCAGCAGCTTAGGGGTCAGGGCTGAAGCTTTCTTT	CASSLGVRAEAFF
TRBJ2-6	medium-sized	NA	TRBV27	TGTGCCAGCAGTTTATCAGGGGATGGGGCCAACGTCCTGACTTTC	CASSLSGDGANVLTF
TRBJ1-2	NA	TRBD1	TRBV19	TGTGCCAGTTGGGACAGGGAAGGCTACACCTTC	CASWDREGYTF
TRBJ2-2	medium-sized	NA	TRBV25-1	TGTGCCAGCAGTGAGGGAAAGGGGAGGTACACCGGGGAGCTGTTTTTT	CASSEGKGRYTGELFF
TRBJ1-4	few	TRBD1	TRBV4-1	TGCGCCAGCAGCCAAGGGGACAGTAATGAAAAACTGTTTTTT	CASSQGDSNEKLFF
TRBJ1-1	NA	NA	TRBV16	TGTGCCAGCAGCCCATCCCGGGCCATGAACACTGAAGCTTTCTTT	CASSPSRAMNTEAFF
TRBJ2-7	medium-sized	TRBD1	TRBV4-1	TGCGCCAGCAGCCATACTTCTTCGGGGACAGGGACGCCTGGGAGGTACGAGCAGTACTTC	CASSHTSSGTGTPGRYEQYF
TRBJ2-2	once	NA	TRBV9	TGTGCCAGCAGCGTAAGGGCCCTGGACACCGGGGAGCTGTTTTTT	CASSVRALDTGELFF
TRBJ1-2	NA	NA	TRBV5-1	TGCGCCAGCGCGGGGGATTATGGCTACACCTTC	CASAGDYGYTF
TRBJ2-1	few	NA	TRBV12-3/TRBV12-4	TGTGCCAGCAGTACCTACAATGAGCAGTTCTTC	CASSTYNEQFF
TRBJ1-5	NA	NA	TRBV19	TGTGCCAGTACAGGGAGCGGGTCCCGCAATCAGCCCCAGCATTTT	CASTGSGSRNQPQHF
TRBJ1-5	medium-sized	NA	TRBV2	TGTGCCAGCAGTGATCCTCCCGATCAGCCCCAGCATTTT	CASSDPPDQPQHF
TRBJ1-3	NA	TRBD1	TRBV9	TGTGCCAGCAGCGTGGGGACAGGGACCGGAGCGGGAAACACCATATATTTT	CASSVGTGTGAGNTIYF
TRBJ2-2	NA	NA	TRBV5-4	TGTGCCAGCAGCTTTCAAGAGGCCGGGGAGCTGTTTTTT	CASSFQEAGELFF
TRBJ1-3	few	NA	TRBV18	TGTGCCAGCTCAACCTCAAACCCAGGTTTTGGAAACACCATATATTTT	CASSTSNPGFGNTIYF
TRBJ2-2	NA	NA	TRBV19	TGTGCCAGTAGTTTACAGGGGGGGCGCAGCACCGGGGAGCTGTTTTTT	CASSLQGGRSTGELFF
TRBJ2-5	NA	NA	TRBV2	TGTGCCAGCAGGACTGTGGAGACCCAGTACTTC	CASRTVETQYF
TRBJ1-3	NA	NA	TRBV6-5	TGTGCCAGCAGTTACTGGGGGAACTCTGGAAACACCATATATTTT	CASSYWGNSGNTIYF
TRBJ1-2	few	NA	TRBV5-4	TGTGCCAGCAGCTTGTATTCTTCAAGAAATGGCTACACCTTC	CASSLYSSRNGYTF
TRBJ1-1	NA	TRBD1	TRBV19	TGTGCCAGTAGTGACACAGGGGAGGCTGAAGCTTTCTTT	CASSDTGEAEAFF
TRBJ1-1	few	NA	TRBV6-5	TGTGCCAGCAGTTATTTGGCCAGGGTGGGCACTGAAGCTTTCTTT	CASSYLARVGTEAFF
TRBJ2-4	NA	TRBD1	TRBV7-2	TGTGCCAGCAGCTACCAGGGGGCAACCAAAAACATTCAGTACTTC	CASSYQGATKNIQYF
TRBJ1-2	NA	NA	TRBV10-3	TGTGCCATCAGTGAGTTAAGGGATGGCTACACCTTC	CAISELRDGYTF
TRBJ2-3	NA	TRBD2	TRBV7-2	TGTGCCAGCAGCTCTAACGGGGGGGATACGCAGTATTTT	CASSSNGGDTQYF
TRBJ2-4	NA	TRBD1	TRBV15	TGTGCCACCAGCGGAGGGACAGGGAAAAACATTCAGTACTTC	CATSGGTGKNIQYF
TRBJ2-1	once	TRBD2	TRBV9	TGTGCCAGCAGCCCCGGGGGGGGATTATCCTACAATGAGCAGTTCTTC	CASSPGGGLSYNEQFF
TRBJ1-2	few	NA	TRBV28	TGTGCCAGCAGCTCCAGGCAGGGAGGAGGGAAGAACTATGGCTACACCTTC	CASSSRQGGGKNYGYTF
TRBJ2-6	NA	NA	TRBV6-6	TGTGCCAGCAGTTACGGGCTGGCTTCGGGGGCCAACGTCCTGACTTTC	CASSYGLASGANVLTF
TRBJ1-5	NA	NA	TRBV6-5	TGTGCCAGCAGCTCCAGGGATGATCAGCCCCAGCATTTT	CASSSRDDQPQHF
TRBJ1-1	NA	NA	TRBV11-3	TGTGCCAGCAGCGAGGTCGGGGGCGAAGCTTTCTTT	CASSEVGGEAFF
TRBJ2-2	medium-sized	NA	TRBV10-1	TGCGCCAGCAGTGAACATAAATGGGGCGGGGAGCTGTTTTTT	CASSEHKWGGELFF
TRBJ2-3	NA	TRBD2	TRBV9	TGTGCCAGCAGCCAGCGGGACCTCACAGATACGCAGTATTTT	CASSQRDLTDTQYF
TRBJ1-4	few	NA	TRBV6-6	TGTGCCAGCAAGGACAGCCTTGAAAAACTGTTTTTT	CASKDSLEKLFF
TRBJ1-2	NA	NA	TRBV24-1	TGTGCCACCAGTGATAGATTGACCGGCTACACCTTC	CATSDRLTGYTF
TRBJ2-2	NA	TRBD2	TRBV19	TGTGCCAGTAGTATAAGACGGGGGGCCGGGGAGCTGTTTTTT	CASSIRRGAGELFF
TRBJ2-3	few	TRBD2	TRBV4-2	TGTGCCAGCAGCCAAGCGGCGGGGGGCCCCTCAGATACGCAGTATTTT	CASSQAAGGPSDTQYF
TRBJ1-4	NA	TRBD1	TRBV28	TGTGCCAGCAGGCCCGGACAGGGCTGGGGTTGGGGGGAAAAACTGTTTTTT	CASRPGQGWGWGEKLFF
TRBJ2-7	NA	NA	TRBV12-3/TRBV12-4	TGTGCCAGCAGTTTAGACAGGGTGCACGAGCAGTACTTC	CASSLDRVHEQYF
TRBJ1-5	few	NA	TRBV19	TGTGCCAGTGGAACCAGGACTTCCAATAGGGGCAATCAGCCCCAGCATTTT	CASGTRTSNRGNQPQHF
TRBJ2-1	NA	TRBD2	TRBV2	TGTGCCAGCACCCGACTAGCCAATGAGCAGTTCTTC	CASTRLANEQFF
TRBJ2-1	NA	NA	TRBV7-2	TGTGCCAGCAGCCTTTGGACCTCGGAAAATGAGCAGTTCTTC	CASSLWTSENEQFF
TRBJ2-1	NA	TRBD2	TRBV6-1	TGTGCCAGCAGTGCTCGTGGATTCTCGGGGGGCTCCTACAATGAGCAGTTCTTC	CASSARGFSGGSYNEQFF